A selection of T cell receptor beta chains follows, all from one sample in a study of blood T cell repertoires in COVID-19. Sequencing was performed with immunoSEQ multiplex PCR; in TCRdb, only in-frame clones are kept and a portion is missing. Among 300,000 to 450,000 clones listed, approximately 86% were seen once. The sequenced sample consisted of peripheral blood. These receptor sequences come from a human donor in a cohort sampled during active COVID-19. CDR3s include the opening cysteine and the closing phenylalanine or tryptophan. The order of the fields is clone size, CDR3 length, V gene, D gene, J gene, CDR3 protein, CDR3 DNA. D genes are given only for firm matches. Size values are once, few and many counts, or a class for expanded clones, and some rows have none.

.	15	TRBV29-1	.	TRBJ2-7	CSALMSATGNYEQYF	TGCAGCGCCCTAATGTCGGCCACAGGGAACTACGAGCAGTACTTC
.	14	TRBV3-1/TRBV3-2	.	TRBJ2-5	CASSQGRGGETQYF	TGTGCCAGCAGCCAAGGGCGAGGGGGAGAGACCCAGTACTTC
.	12	TRBV12-3/TRBV12-4	.	TRBJ1-2	CASSAHGYGYTF	TGTGCCAGCAGTGCCCACGGGTATGGCTACACCTTC
.	12	TRBV2	.	TRBJ1-6	CASSESPSPLHF	TGTGCCAGCAGTGAAAGCCCTTCACCCCTCCACTTT
.	16	TRBV5-1	.	TRBJ2-2	CASSLSAGSFPGELFF	TGCGCCAGCAGCTTGAGTGCAGGGTCCTTCCCCGGGGAGCTGTTTTTT
few	14	TRBV5-1	TRBD1	TRBJ1-2	CASSSGGTGGGYTF	TGCGCCAGCAGCTCGGGCGGGACAGGGGGCGGCTACACCTTC
.	15	TRBV6-5	TRBD2	TRBJ2-2	CASSYSERGDGELFF	TGTGCCAGCAGTTACTCTGAGCGGGGGGACGGGGAGCTGTTTTTT
.	16	TRBV5-1	TRBD1	TRBJ2-7	CASSSFPGTGGDEQYF	TGCGCCAGCAGCTCTTTCCCCGGGACAGGGGGCGACGAGCAGTACTTC
.	16	TRBV9	TRBD1	TRBJ2-2	CASSPRQGSNTGELFF	TGTGCCAGCAGCCCGCGACAGGGATCGAACACCGGGGAGCTGTTTTTT
many	12	TRBV7-9	.	TRBJ1-2	CASRLDRGGYTF	TGTGCCAGCAGATTAGATCGAGGTGGCTACACCTTC
.	13	TRBV19	TRBD1	TRBJ1-2	CAISGTAGYGYTF	TGTGCCATCTCCGGGACAGCTGGTTATGGCTACACCTTC
.	19	TRBV5-1	.	TRBJ1-5	CASSLSLRRLRVSNQPQHF	TGCGCCAGCAGCTTGTCCCTCCGGAGGCTTCGGGTTAGCAATCAGCCCCAGCATTTT
few	15	TRBV19	TRBD2	TRBJ2-3	CASSPGLAGTDTQYF	TGTGCCAGTAGTCCGGGACTAGCGGGCACAGATACGCAGTATTTT
.	14	TRBV15	.	TRBJ2-7	CATSRAENDYEQYF	TGTGCCACCAGCAGAGCGGAGAACGACTACGAGCAGTACTTC
.	12	TRBV2	.	TRBJ1-1	CASTGQSTEAFF	TGTGCCAGCACAGGGCAGAGCACTGAAGCTTTCTTT
.	14	TRBV9	.	TRBJ2-2	CASSDRLGTGELFF	TGTGCCAGCAGCGACAGGCTAGGGACCGGGGAGCTGTTTTTT
few	17	TRBV19	TRBD1	TRBJ2-2	CASMVGAGQGLTGELFF	TGTGCCAGTATGGTTGGGGCGGGACAGGGGTTAACCGGGGAGCTGTTTTTT
.	14	TRBV19	.	TRBJ2-5	CASSIQEMGETQYF	TGTGCCAGTAGTATTCAGGAAATGGGAGAGACCCAGTACTTC
.	14	TRBV2	TRBD1	TRBJ1-2	CASSLGQGDYGYTF	TGTGCCAGCAGTCTTGGACAGGGCGACTATGGCTACACCTTC
.	12	TRBV12-3/TRBV12-4	.	TRBJ1-1	CASSLVRAEAFF	TGTGCCAGCAGTTTAGTCAGGGCTGAAGCTTTCTTT
.	17	TRBV7-7	TRBD1	TRBJ1-5	CASSLWGTGGVNQPQHF	TGTGCCAGCAGCTTATGGGGGACAGGGGGGGTTAATCAGCCCCAGCATTTT
.	14	TRBV7-9	.	TRBJ2-1	CASSWGLLGDEQFF	TGTGCCAGCAGCTGGGGACTCCTTGGGGATGAGCAGTTCTTC
.	17	TRBV15	.	TRBJ2-6	CATSRGAYLSGANVLTF	TGTGCCACCAGCAGAGGGGCCTATCTCTCTGGGGCCAACGTCCTGACTTTC
.	16	TRBV5-6	TRBD1	TRBJ1-2	CASSLGQGAPNYGYTF	TGTGCCAGCAGCTTGGGACAGGGGGCCCCTAACTATGGCTACACCTTC
.	14	TRBV6-5	.	TRBJ2-3	CASSNFGLADTQYF	TGTGCCAGCAGTAACTTCGGGTTGGCAGATACGCAGTATTTT
.	14	TRBV6-6	.	TRBJ2-7	CASSYLSTKGWQYF	TGTGCCAGCAGTTACTTAAGTACAAAGGGGTGGCAGTACTTC
.	14	TRBV6-1	.	TRBJ1-1	CASSEGRGNTEAFF	TGTGCCAGCAGTGAAGGGAGGGGGAACACTGAAGCTTTCTTT
.	13	TRBV30	TRBD2	TRBJ2-3	CAWSALAADTQYF	TGTGCCTGGAGTGCTCTAGCGGCAGATACGCAGTATTTT
.	13	TRBV18	.	TRBJ2-5	CASSAEGLETQYF	TGTGCCAGCTCAGCGGAAGGTTTAGAGACCCAGTACTTC
.	16	TRBV25-1	TRBD2	TRBJ2-3	CASSDLRTSSTDTQYF	TGTGCCAGCAGTGATCTCCGGACTAGCTCGACAGATACGCAGTATTTT
few	14	TRBV5-1	TRBD1	TRBJ1-6	CASSVGQGNSPLHF	TGCGCCAGCAGCGTAGGACAGGGAAATTCACCCCTCCACTTT
.	14	TRBV27	.	TRBJ1-2	CASSLSGSFYGYTF	TGTGCCAGCAGTCTATCCGGGAGTTTCTATGGCTACACCTTC
.	15	TRBV6-1	.	TRBJ2-7	CASSDLGGRVYEQYF	TGTGCCAGCAGTGATTTGGGGGGGCGCGTATACGAGCAGTACTTC
.	12	TRBV7-9	.	TRBJ2-2	CASLADTGELFF	TGTGCCAGCTTAGCGGACACCGGGGAGCTGTTTTTT
.	14	TRBV7-3	TRBD1	TRBJ2-6	CASSTGVGANVLTF	TGTGCCAGCAGTACAGGGGTCGGGGCCAACGTCCTGACTTTC
.	11	TRBV29-1	.	TRBJ1-1	CSVPHGHEAFF	TGCAGCGTGCCGCACGGACATGAAGCTTTCTTT
.	14	TRBV30	TRBD1	TRBJ2-3	CAMLQGLTTDTQYF	TGTGCCATGTTACAGGGGCTAACTACAGATACGCAGTATTTT
.	15	TRBV9	TRBD2	TRBJ2-7	CASSEGLAGSYEQYF	TGTGCCAGCAGCGAGGGACTAGCGGGTTCCTACGAGCAGTACTTC
.	16	TRBV11-1	TRBD1	TRBJ1-4	CASSLADRGGSEKLFF	TGTGCCAGCAGCTTAGCGGACAGGGGAGGAAGTGAAAAACTGTTTTTT
.	15	TRBV6-5	.	TRBJ2-2	CASSPTIPSSGELFF	TGTGCCAGCAGTCCTACTATTCCTTCCTCCGGGGAGCTGTTTTTT
.	12	TRBV6-6	.	TRBJ1-5	CASSSGVPSQHF	TGTGCCAGCAGTTCCGGGGTACCGTCCCAGCATTTT
.	15	TRBV2	TRBD1	TRBJ1-4	CASRVDRGLSEKLFF	TGTGCCAGCAGGGTAGACAGGGGGCTCAGCGAAAAACTGTTTTTT
.	16	TRBV5-6	.	TRBJ1-1	CASSLVPGAPNTEAFF	TGTGCCAGCAGCTTGGTGCCAGGGGCCCCTAACACTGAAGCTTTCTTT
once	19	TRBV9	TRBD2	TRBJ2-1	CASSPTPLAGGGSYNEQFF	TGTGCCAGCAGCCCCACTCCCCTAGCGGGGGGCGGGTCCTACAATGAGCAGTTCTTC
once	15	TRBV30	TRBD2	TRBJ2-1	CAWSPLAGDKNEQFF	TGTGCCTGGAGTCCTCTAGCGGGAGATAAAAATGAGCAGTTCTTC
.	15	TRBV5-1	TRBD2	TRBJ2-7	CASSLGSGASYEQYF	TGCGCCAGCAGCTTGGGTAGCGGGGCGTCCTACGAGCAGTACTTC
.	12	TRBV6-5	.	TRBJ1-1	CASSQWNTEAFF	TGTGCCAGCAGCCAGTGGAACACTGAAGCTTTCTTT
.	16	TRBV7-2	.	TRBJ2-1	CASSLASILTYNEQFF	TGTGCCAGCAGCTTAGCTAGCATCCTAACCTACAATGAGCAGTTCTTC
once	16	TRBV19	TRBD1	TRBJ2-2	CASHRGTGGAGGELFF	TGTGCCAGTCACCGGGGGACAGGGGGCGCGGGCGGGGAGCTGTTTTTT
few	13	TRBV5-1	TRBD1	TRBJ1-6	CASSDRGHSPLHF	TGCGCCAGTAGTGACAGGGGCCATTCACCCCTCCACTTT
.	14	TRBV7-7	.	TRBJ2-5	CASSSGSKWETQYF	TGTGCCAGCAGCTCCGGTTCGAAGTGGGAGACCCAGTACTTC
.	19	TRBV4-1	TRBD2	TRBJ2-3	CASSQVAGLAGVPAYTQYF	TGCGCCAGCAGCCAAGTAGCCGGACTAGCGGGAGTGCCAGCCTATACGCAGTATTTT
few	13	TRBV30	.	TRBJ1-5	CAWSEAGHQPQHF	TGTGCCTGGAGTGAGGCAGGTCATCAGCCCCAGCATTTT
.	15	TRBV20-1	TRBD1	TRBJ2-7	CSASALTGYSYEQYF	TGCAGTGCTAGTGCCCTGACAGGGTATAGCTACGAGCAGTACTTC